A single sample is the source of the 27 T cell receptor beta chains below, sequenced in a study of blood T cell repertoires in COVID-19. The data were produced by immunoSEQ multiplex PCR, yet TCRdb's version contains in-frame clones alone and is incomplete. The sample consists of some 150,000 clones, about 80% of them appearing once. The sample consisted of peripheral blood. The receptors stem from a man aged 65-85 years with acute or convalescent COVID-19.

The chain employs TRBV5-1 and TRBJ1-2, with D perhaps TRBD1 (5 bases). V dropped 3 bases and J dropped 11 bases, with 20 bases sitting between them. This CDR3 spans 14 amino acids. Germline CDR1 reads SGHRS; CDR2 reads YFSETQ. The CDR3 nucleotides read TGCGCCAGCAGCTCGACCTTCCTTGGCGGGGGGTACACCTTC. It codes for CASSSTFLGGGYTF.

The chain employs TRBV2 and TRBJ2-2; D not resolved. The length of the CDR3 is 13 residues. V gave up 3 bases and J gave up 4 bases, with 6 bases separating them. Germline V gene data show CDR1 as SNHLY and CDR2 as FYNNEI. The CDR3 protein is CASSEEFTGELFF. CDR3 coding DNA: TGTGCCAGCAGTGAGGAGTTCACCGGGGAGCTGTTTTTT.

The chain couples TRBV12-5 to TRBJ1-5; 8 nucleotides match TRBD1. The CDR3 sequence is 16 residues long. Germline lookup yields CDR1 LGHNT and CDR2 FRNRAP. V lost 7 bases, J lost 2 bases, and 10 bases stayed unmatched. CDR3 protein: CASALETGAGNQPQHF. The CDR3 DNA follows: TGTGCTAGTGCCTTAGAGACAGGGGCAGGCAATCAGCCCCAGCATTTT.

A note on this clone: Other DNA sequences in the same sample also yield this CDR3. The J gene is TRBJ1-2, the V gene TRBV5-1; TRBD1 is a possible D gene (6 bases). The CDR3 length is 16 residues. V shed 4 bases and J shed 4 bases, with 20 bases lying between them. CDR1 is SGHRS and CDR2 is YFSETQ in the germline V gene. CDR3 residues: CASSPARQGPIYGYTF. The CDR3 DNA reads TGCGCCAGCAGCCCCGCCCGGCAGGGGCCTATCTATGGCTACACCTTC.

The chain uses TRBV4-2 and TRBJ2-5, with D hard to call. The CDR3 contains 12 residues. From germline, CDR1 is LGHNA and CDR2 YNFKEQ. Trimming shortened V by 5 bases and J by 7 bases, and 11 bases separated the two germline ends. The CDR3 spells CASSSPAGTQYF. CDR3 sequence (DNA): TGTGCCAGCAGCTCCCCCGCCGGGACCCAGTACTTC.

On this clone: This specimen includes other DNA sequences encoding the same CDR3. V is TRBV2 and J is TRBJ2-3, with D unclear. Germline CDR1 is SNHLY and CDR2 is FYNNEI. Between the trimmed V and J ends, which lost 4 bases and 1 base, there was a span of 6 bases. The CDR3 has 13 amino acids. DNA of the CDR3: TGTGCCAGCAGTGGCCAGGGCACAGATACGCAGTATTTT. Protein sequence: CASSGQGTDTQYF. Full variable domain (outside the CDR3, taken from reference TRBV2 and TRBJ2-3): EPEVTQTPSHQVTQMGQEVILRCVPISNHLYFYWYRQILGQKVEFLVSFYNNEISEKSEIFDDQFSVERPDGSNFTLKIRSTKLEDSAMYFCASSGQGTDTQYFGPGTRLTVL.

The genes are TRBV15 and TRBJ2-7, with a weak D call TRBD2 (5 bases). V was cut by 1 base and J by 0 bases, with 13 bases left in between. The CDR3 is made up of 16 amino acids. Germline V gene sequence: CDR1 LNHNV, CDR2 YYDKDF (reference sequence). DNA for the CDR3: TGTGCCACCAGCAGAGTCGGGGTGACCAGCTCCTACGAGCAGTACTTC. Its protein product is CATSRVGVTSSYEQYF.

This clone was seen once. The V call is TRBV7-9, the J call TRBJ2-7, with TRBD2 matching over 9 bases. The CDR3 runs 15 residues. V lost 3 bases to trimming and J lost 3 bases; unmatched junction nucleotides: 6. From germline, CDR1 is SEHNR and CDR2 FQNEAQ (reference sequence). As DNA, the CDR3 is TGTGCCAGCAGCTTTGGCGGGAGGGCCCACTACGAGCAGTACTTC. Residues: CASSFGGRAHYEQYF.

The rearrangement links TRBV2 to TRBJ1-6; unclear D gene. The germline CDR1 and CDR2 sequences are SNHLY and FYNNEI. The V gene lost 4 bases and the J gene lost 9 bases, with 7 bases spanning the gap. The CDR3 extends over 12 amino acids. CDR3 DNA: TGTGCCAGCAGTGGGGCTACTTCACCCCTCCACTTT. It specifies CASSGATSPLHF.

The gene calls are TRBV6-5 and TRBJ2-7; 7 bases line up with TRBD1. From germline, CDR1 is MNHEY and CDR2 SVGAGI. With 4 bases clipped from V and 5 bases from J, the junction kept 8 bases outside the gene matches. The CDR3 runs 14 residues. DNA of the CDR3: TGTGCCAGCAGTTTAACAGGGGAGCGGAACGAGCAGTACTTC. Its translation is CASSLTGERNEQYF.

The CDR3 is CASSLPLSGNTIYF. CDR3 nucleotide sequence: TGTGCCAGCAGCTTACCCCTTTCTGGAAACACCATATATTTT. The V gene is TRBV13, the J gene TRBJ1-3; no clear D. V lost 2 bases and J 1 base, leaving 6 bases between the germline ends. Germline V CDR1 and CDR2: PRHDT, FYEKMQ (reference sequence). This CDR3 has 14 residues.

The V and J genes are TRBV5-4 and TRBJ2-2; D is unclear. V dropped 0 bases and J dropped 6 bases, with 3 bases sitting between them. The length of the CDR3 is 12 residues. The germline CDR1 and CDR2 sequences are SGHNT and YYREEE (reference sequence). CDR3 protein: CASSLAAGELFF. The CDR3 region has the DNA TGTGCCAGCAGCTTGGCGGCCGGGGAGCTGTTTTTT.

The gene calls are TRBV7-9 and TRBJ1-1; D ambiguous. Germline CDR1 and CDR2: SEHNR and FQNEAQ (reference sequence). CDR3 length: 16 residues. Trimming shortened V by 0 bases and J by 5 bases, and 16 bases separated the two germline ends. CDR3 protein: CASSLAVQSILTEAFF. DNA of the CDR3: TGTGCCAGCAGCTTAGCCGTACAGAGTATTCTTACTGAAGCTTTCTTT.

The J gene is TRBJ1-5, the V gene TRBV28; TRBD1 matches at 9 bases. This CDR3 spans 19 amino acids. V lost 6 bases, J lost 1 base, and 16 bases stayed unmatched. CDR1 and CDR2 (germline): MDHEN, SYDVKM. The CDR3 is CASRRLSFKQGASNQPQHF. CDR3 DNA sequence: TGTGCCAGCAGACGACTAAGCTTTAAACAGGGGGCGAGCAATCAGCCCCAGCATTTT. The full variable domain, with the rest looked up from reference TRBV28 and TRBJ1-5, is DVKVTQSSRYLVKRTGEKVFLECVQDMDHENMFWYRQDPGLGLRLIYFSYDVKMKEKGDIPEGYSVSREKKERFSLILESASTNQTSMYLCASRRLSFKQGASNQPQHFGDGTRLSIL.

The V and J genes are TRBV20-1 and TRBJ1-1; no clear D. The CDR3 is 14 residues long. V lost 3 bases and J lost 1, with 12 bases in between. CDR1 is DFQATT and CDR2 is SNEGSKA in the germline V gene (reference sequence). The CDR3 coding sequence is TGCAGTGCTAGTCCTGGGCAGTGGAACACTGAAGCTTTCTTT. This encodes CSASPGQWNTEAFF.

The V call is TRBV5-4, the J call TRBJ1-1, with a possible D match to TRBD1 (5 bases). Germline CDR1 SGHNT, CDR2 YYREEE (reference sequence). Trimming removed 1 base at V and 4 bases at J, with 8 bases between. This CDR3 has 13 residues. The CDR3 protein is CASSLPGGTEAFF. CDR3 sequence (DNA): TGTGCCAGCAGCTTGCCGGGGGGCACTGAAGCTTTCTTT.

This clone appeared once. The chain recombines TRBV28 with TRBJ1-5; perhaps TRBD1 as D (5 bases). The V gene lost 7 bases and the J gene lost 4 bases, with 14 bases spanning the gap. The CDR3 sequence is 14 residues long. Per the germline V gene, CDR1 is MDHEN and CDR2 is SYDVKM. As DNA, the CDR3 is TGTGCCAGCACCGTGGGGCAGCTTAATCAGCCCCAGCATTTT. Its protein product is CASTVGQLNQPQHF.

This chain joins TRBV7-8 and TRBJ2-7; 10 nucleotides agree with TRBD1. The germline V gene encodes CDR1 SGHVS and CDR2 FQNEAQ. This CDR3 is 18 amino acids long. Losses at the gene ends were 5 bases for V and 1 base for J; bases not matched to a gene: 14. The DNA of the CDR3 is TGTGCCAGCAGCCCCAGAGTGACAGGGGGCTCGACGTCCTACGAGCAGTACTTC. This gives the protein CASSPRVTGGSTSYEQYF.

CDR3 coding DNA: TGTGCCAGCAGTGCCGACAGGTCCGGCCGGCCCCAGCATTTT. It is translated as CASSADRSGRPQHF. The chain joins TRBV6-2 or TRBV6-3 to TRBJ1-5, with a possible D match to TRBD1 (6 bases). The CDR3 is 14 residues long. Trimming removed 5 bases from V and 9 bases from J, with 17 bases in between. CDR1 is MNHEY and CDR2 is SVGEGT in the germline V gene.

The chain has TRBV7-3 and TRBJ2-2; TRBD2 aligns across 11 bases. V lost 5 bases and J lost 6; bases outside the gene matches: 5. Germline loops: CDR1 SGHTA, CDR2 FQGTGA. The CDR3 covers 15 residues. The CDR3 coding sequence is TGTGCCAGCAGCCGGGGGACTAGCGGTTCCGGGGAGCTGTTTTTT. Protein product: CASSRGTSGSGELFF.

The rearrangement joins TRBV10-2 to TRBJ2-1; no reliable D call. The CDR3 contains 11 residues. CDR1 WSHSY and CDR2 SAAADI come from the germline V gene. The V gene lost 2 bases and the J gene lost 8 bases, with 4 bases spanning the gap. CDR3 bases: TGCGCCAGCAGTGAGGGGCATGAGCAGTTCTTC. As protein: CASSEGHEQFF.

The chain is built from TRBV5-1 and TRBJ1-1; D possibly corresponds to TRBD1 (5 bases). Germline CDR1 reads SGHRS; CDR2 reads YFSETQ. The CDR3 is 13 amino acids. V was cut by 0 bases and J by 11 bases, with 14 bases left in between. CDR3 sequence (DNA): TGCGCCAGCAGCTTGGCCGGCCTCCGGGGGGCTTTCTTT. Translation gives CASSLAGLRGAFF.

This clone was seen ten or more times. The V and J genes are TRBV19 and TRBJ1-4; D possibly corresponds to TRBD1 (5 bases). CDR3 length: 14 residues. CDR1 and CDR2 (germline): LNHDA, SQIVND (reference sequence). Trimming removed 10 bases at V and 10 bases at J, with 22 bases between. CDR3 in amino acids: CATMDTQGIGKLFF. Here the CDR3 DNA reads TGTGCCACCATGGACACCCAAGGGATCGGAAAACTGTTTTTT.

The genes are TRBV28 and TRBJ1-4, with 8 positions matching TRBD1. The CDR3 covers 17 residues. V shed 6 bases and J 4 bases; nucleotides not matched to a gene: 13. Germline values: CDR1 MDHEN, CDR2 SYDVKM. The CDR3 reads CASSRTRKQGGNEKLFF. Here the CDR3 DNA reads TGTGCCAGCAGCCGCACCAGAAAACAGGGGGGTAATGAAAAACTGTTTTTT.

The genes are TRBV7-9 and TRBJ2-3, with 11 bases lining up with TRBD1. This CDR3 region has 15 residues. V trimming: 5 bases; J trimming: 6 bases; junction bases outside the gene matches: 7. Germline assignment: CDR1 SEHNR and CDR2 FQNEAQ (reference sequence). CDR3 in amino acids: CASSRDRGVSDTQYF. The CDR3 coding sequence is TGTGCCAGCAGCCGGGACAGGGGGGTTTCGGATACGCAGTATTTT.

CDR3 residues: CASSSAGGNEQFF. In DNA form, the CDR3 reads TGTGCCAGCAGCTCGGCAGGGGGCAATGAGCAGTTCTTC. V and J are TRBV7-2 and TRBJ2-1, with 7 bases aligning to TRBD1. Germline V gene lookup returns CDR1 SGHTA and CDR2 FQGNSA. Trimming took 4 bases from V and 6 from J; bases not matched to a gene: 3. The CDR3 is made up of 13 amino acids.

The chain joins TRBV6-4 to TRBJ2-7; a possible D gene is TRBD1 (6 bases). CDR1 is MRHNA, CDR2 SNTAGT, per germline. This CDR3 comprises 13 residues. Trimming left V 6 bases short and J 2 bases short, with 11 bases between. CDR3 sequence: CASRRDTPYEQYF. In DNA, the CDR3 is TGTGCCAGCAGACGGGACACCCCCTACGAGCAGTACTTC.